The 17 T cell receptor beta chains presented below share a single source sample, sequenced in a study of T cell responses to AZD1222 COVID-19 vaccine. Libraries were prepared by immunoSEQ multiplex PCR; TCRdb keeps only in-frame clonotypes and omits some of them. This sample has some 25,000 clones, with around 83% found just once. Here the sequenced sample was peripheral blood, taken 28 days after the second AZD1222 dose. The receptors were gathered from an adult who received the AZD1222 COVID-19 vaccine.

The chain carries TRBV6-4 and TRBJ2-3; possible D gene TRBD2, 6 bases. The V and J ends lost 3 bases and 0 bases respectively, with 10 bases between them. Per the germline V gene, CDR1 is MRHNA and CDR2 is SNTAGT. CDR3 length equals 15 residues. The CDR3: CASSEEGGSTDTQYF. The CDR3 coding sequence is TGTGCCAGCAGTGAGGAGGGAGGAAGCACAGATACGCAGTATTTT.

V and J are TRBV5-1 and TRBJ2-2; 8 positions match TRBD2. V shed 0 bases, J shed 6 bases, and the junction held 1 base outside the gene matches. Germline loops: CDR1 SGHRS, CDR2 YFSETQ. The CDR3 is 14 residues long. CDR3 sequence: CASSLGLASGELFF. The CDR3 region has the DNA TGCGCCAGCAGCTTGGGACTAGCGTCCGGGGAGCTGTTTTTT.

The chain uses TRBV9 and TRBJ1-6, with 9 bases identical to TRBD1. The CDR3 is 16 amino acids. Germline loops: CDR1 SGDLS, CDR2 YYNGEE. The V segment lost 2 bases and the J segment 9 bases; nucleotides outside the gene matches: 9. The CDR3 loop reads CASSVSTTGGSSPLHF. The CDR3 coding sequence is TGTGCCAGCAGCGTCTCGACGACAGGGGGAAGTTCACCCCTCCACTTT. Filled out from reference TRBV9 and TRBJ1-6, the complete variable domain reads DSGVTQTPKHLITATGQRVTLRCSPRSGDLSVYWYQQSLDQGLQFLIQYYNGEERAKGNILERFSAQQFPDLHSELNLSSLELGDSALYFCASSVSTTGGSSPLHFGNGTRLTVT.

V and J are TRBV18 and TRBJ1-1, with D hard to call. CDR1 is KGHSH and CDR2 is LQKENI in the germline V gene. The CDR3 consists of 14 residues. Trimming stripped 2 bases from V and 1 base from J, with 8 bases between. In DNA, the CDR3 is TGTGCCAGCTCACCAATGGGGAGGAACACTGAAGCTTTCTTT. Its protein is CASSPMGRNTEAFF.

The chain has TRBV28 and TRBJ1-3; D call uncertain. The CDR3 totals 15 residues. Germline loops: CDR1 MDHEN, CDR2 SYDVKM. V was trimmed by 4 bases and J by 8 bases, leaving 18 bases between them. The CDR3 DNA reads TGTGCCAGCAGTTCCCGTGGTCGAGCCCGGGACACCATATATTTT. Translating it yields CASSSRGRARDTIYF.

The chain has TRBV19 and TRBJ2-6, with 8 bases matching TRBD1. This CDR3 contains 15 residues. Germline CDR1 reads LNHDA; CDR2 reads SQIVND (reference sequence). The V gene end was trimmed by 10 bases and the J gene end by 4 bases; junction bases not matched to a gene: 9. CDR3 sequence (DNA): TGTGCCACCACGGACAGGGTATCCGGGGCCAACGTCCTGACTTTC. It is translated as CATTDRVSGANVLTF.

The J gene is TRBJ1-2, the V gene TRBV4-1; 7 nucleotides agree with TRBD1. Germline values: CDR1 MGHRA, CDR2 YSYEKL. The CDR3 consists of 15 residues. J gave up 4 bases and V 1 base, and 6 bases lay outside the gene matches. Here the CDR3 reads CASSQVTGEAYGYTF. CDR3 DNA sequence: TGCGCCAGCAGCCAAGTTACAGGGGAAGCCTATGGCTACACCTTC.

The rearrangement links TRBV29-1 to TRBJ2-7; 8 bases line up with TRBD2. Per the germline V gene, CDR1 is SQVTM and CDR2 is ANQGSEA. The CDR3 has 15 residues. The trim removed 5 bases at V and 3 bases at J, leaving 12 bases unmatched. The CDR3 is CSVWARRGGRYEQYF. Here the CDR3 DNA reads TGCAGCGTTTGGGCCAGACGGGGGGGCCGCTACGAGCAGTACTTC.

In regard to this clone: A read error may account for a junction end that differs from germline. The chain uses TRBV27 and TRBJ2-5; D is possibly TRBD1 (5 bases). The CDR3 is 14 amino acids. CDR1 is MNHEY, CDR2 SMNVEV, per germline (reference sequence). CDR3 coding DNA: TGTGCCAGCAGTTTTGGGGCCCTCCAAGGGACCCAGTACTTC. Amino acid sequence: CASSFGALQGTQYF.

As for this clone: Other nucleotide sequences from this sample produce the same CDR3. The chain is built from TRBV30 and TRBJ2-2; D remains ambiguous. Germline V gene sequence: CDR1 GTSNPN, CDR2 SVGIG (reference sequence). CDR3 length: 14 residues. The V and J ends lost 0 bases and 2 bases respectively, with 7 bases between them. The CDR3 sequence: CAWSVPPNTGELFF. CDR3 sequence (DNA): TGTGCCTGGAGTGTCCCTCCAAACACCGGGGAGCTGTTTTTT.

DNA for the CDR3: TGCGCCAGCAGTCCCACGATGAACACTGAAGCTTTCTTT. The encoded protein is CASSPTMNTEAFF. The rearrangement links TRBV5-1 to TRBJ1-1; D is undetermined. Germline CDR1 SGHRS, CDR2 YFSETQ. Trimming took 5 bases from V and 0 from J, leaving 8 bases between them. The CDR3 extends over 13 amino acids. The full variable domain, with the rest looked up from reference TRBV5-1 and TRBJ1-1, is KAGVTQTPRYLIKTRGQQVTLSCSPISGHRSVSWYQQTPGQGLQFLFEYFSETQRNKGNFPGRFSGRQFSNSRSEMNVSTLELGDSALYLCASSPTMNTEAFFGQGTRLTVV.

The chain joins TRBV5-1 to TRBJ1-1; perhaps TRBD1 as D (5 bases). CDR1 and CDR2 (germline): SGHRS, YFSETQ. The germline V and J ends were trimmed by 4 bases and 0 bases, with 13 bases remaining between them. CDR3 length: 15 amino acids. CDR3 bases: TGCGCCAGCAGCGTAACGACAGATATGAACACTGAAGCTTTCTTT. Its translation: CASSVTTDMNTEAFF.

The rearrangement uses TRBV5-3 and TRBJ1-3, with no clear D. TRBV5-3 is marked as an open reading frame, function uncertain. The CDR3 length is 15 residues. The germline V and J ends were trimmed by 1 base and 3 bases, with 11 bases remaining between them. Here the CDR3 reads CARSLFPRDGNTIYF. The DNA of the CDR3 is TGTGCCAGAAGCTTGTTCCCAAGGGATGGAAACACCATATATTTT.

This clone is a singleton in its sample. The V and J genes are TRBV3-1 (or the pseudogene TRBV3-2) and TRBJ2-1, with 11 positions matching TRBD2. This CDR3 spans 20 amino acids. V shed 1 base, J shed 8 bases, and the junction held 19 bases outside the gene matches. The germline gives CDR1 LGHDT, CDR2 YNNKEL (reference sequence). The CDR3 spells CASSQVSRGVTSGSKDEQFF. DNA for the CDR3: TGTGCCAGCAGCCAAGTATCCCGGGGCGTTACTAGCGGGAGTAAGGATGAGCAGTTCTTC.

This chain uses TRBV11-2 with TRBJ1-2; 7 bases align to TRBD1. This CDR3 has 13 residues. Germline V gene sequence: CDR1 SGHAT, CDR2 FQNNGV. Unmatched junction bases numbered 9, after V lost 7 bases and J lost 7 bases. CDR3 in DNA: TGTGCCAGCACCGAGGAGGCAGGGGGTGGCTACACCTTC. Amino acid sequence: CASTEEAGGGYTF.

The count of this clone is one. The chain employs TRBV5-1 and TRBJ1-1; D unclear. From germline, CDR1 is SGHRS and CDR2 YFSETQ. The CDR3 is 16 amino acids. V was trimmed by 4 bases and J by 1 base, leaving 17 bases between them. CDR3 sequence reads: CASSDVGWQTNTEAFF. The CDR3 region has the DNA TGCGCCAGCAGCGACGTGGGCTGGCAGACGAACACTGAAGCTTTCTTT.

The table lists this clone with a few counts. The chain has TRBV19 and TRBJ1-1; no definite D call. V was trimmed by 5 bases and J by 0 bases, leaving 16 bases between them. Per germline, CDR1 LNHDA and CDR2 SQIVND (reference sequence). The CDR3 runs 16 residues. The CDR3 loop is CASSDGSGIVNTEAFF. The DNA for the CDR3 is TGTGCCAGTAGTGATGGTTCAGGAATTGTGAACACTGAAGCTTTCTTT.